This T cell receptor beta chain is from a study of OX40 agonist ivuxolimab in advanced cancers. Study in general: Patients were given ivuxolimab, an antibody that agonizes OX40 (CD134). Every 2 weeks, patients received ivuxolimab intravenously, dosed at 0.01 to 10 mg/kg. Patients were 82.7% male with ages about 23 to 90, mean 60.

The data were produced by immunoSEQ multiplex PCR, yet TCRdb's version contains in-frame clones alone and is incomplete. The table lists about 48,000 clones, under 90% of them singletons. Germline CDR1 reads LGHNA; CDR2 reads YNFKEQ. V was shortened by 0 bases and J by 6 bases, with 12 bases between the two germline ends. The CDR3 is 15 residues long. The sequences come from CD4+ or CD8+ T cells sorted from blood, collected in a trial of the OX40 agonist ivuxolimab. This chain links TRBV4-2 with TRBJ1-5; a weak D match, TRBD1 (5 bases). The sequence came from an adult with an advanced solid tumor such as melanoma, head and neck, liver or kidney cancer. CDR3 region: CASSQDREGSQPQHF. The CDR3 nucleotides are TGTGCCAGCAGCCAAGACAGGGAGGGTAGTCAGCCCCAGCATTTT.